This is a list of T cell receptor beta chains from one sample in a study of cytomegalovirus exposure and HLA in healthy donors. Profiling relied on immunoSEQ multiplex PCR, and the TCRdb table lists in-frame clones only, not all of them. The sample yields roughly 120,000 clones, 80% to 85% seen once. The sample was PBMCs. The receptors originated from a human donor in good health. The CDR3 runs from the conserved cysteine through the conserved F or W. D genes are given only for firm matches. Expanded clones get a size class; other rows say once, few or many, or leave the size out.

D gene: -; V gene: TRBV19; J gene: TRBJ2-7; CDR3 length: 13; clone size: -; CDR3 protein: CASSVRTKYEQYF; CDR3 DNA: TGTGCCAGTAGCGTCCGGACTAAGTACGAGCAGTACTTC
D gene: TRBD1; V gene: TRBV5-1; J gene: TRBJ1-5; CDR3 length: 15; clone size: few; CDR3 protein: CASSIAGGSNQPQHF; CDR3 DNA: TGCGCCAGCAGCATCGCAGGGGGGAGCAATCAGCCCCAGCATTTT
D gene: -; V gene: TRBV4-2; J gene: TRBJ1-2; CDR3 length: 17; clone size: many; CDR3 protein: CASSQDMVGSSYYGYTF; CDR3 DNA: TGTGCCAGCAGCCAAGACATGGTGGGGAGTTCTTACTATGGCTACACCTTC
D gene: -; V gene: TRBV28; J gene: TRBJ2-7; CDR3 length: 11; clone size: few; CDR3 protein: CASTSYYEQYF; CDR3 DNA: TGTGCCAGCACCTCCTACTACGAGCAGTACTTC
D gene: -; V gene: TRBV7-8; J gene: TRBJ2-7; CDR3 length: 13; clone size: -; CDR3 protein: CASRGGGPYEQYF; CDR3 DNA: TGTGCCAGCAGGGGCGGGGGCCCCTACGAGCAGTACTTC
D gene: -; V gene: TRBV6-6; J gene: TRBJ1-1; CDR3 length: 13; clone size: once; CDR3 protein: CASAWRGNTEAFF; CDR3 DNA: TGTGCCAGTGCTTGGAGAGGGAACACTGAAGCTTTCTTT
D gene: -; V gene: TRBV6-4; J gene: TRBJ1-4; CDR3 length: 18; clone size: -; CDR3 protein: CASSDEAHGVQDNEKLFF; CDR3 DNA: TGTGCCAGCAGTGATGAAGCCCATGGAGTACAAGATAATGAAAAACTGTTTTTT
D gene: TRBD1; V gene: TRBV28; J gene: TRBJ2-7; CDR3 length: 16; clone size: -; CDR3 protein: CASSPPPGRGRREQYF; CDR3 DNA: TGTGCCAGCAGTCCACCCCCGGGCAGGGGGCGTCGGGAGCAGTACTTC
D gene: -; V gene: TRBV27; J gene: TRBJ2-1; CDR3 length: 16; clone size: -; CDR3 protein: CASRVQILTPGNEQFF; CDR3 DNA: TGTGCCAGCAGGGTACAGATCCTTACACCTGGTAATGAGCAGTTCTTC
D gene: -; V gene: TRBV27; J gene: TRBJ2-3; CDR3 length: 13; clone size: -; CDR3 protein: CATRWGPRDTQYF; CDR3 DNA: TGTGCCACCCGGTGGGGGCCGAGGGATACGCAGTATTTT
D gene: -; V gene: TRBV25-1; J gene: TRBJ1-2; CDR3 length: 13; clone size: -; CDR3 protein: CATLAKLQYGYTF; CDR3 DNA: TGTGCCACCCTGGCCAAGTTACAATATGGCTACACCTTC
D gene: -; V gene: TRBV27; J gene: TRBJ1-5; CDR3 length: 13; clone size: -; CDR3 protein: CASSLSWPQPQHF; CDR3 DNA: TGTGCCAGCAGTTTATCATGGCCTCAGCCCCAGCATTTT
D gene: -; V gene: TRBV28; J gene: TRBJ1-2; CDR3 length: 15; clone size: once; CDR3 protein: CASSLSGQGQSGYTF; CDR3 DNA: TGTGCCAGCAGTCTAAGTGGCCAGGGTCAGTCTGGCTACACCTTC
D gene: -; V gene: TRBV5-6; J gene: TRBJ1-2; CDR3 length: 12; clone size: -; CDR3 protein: CASRAGAGGYTF; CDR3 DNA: TGTGCCAGCAGGGCAGGGGCTGGGGGCTACACCTTC
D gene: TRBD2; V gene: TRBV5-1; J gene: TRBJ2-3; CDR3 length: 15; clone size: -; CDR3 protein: CASSEAGGTTDTQYF; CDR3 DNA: TGCGCCAGCAGCGAAGCGGGGGGGACCACAGATACGCAGTATTTT
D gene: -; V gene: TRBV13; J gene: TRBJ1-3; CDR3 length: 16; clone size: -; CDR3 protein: CASSLGRHISGNTIYF; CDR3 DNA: TGTGCCAGCAGCTTAGGCCGACATATCTCTGGAAACACCATATATTTT
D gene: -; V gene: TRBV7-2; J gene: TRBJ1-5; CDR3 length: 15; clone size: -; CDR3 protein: CASSSIQGINQPQHF; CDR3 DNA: TGTGCCAGCAGTTCAATACAGGGAATCAATCAGCCCCAGCATTTT
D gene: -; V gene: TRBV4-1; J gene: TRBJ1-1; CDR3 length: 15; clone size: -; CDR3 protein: CASSQAGGINTEAFF; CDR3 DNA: TGCGCCAGCAGCCAAGCGGGGGGAATAAACACTGAAGCTTTCTTT
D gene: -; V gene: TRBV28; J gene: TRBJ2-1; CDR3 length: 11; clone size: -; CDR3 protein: CASLSNNEQFF; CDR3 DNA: TGTGCCAGTCTAAGTAACAATGAGCAGTTCTTC
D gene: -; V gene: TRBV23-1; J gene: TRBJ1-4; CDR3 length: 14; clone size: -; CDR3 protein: CATPVGVNREKLFF; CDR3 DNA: TGCGCCACCCCGGTCGGGGTAAATAGAGAAAAACTGTTTTTT
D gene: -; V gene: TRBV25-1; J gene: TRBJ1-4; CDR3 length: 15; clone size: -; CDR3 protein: CASSEYSGGGEKLFF; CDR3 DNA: TGTGCCAGCAGTGAATATTCGGGGGGAGGGGAAAAACTGTTTTTT
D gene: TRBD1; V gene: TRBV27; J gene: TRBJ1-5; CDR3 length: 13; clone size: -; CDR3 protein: CASSLGQNQPQHF; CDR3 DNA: TGTGCCAGCAGTCTGGGACAGAATCAGCCCCAGCATTTT